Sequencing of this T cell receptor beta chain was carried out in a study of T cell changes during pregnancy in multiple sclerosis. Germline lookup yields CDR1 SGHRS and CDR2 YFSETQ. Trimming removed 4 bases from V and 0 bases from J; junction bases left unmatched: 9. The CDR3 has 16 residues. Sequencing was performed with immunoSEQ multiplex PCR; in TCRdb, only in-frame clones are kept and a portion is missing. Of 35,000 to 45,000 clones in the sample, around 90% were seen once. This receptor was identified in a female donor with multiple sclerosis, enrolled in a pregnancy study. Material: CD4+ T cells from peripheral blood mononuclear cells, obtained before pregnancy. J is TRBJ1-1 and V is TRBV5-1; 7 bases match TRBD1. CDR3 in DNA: TGCGCCAGCAGCCTCGGGGCAGGGGGGTTGAACACTGAAGCTTTCTTT. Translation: CASSLGAGGLNTEAFF.